The sample holds one count of the clone carrying this TCR beta chain. Terminally differentiated effector memory CD45RA+ cells were excluded by CCR7 positive selection of CD45RO-negative cells. Sequenced by immunoSEQ multiplex PCR; TCRdb stores in-frame clones only, minus some. The table shows hundreds of thousands of clones, with about 95% occurring only once. J lost 6 bases, V lost 1 base, and 1 base had no gene match. CDR1 and CDR2 from the germline V gene are SGHDN and FVKESK. The CDR3 extends over 13 amino acids. This sample is drawn from a study of shared clonotypes between healthy human individuals. Study-level information: Aged 18 to 49, the donors were two women and a few men.

The sample was naive CD8+ T cells sorted from blood. This chain joins TRBV14 and TRBJ2-7, with TRBD1 matching over 9 bases. The clonotype was recovered from a woman aged 25-40 years in good health. The CDR3 loop is CASSQVTGGEQYF. CDR3 DNA: TGTGCCAGCAGCCAAGTGACAGGGGGCGAGCAGTACTTC. The variable domain in full, with the rest retrieved from reference TRBV14 and TRBJ2-7, is EAGVTQFPSHSVIEKGQTVTLRCDPISGHDNLYWYRRVMGKEIKFLLHFVKESKQDESGMPNNRFLAERTGGTYSTLKVQPAELEDSGVYFCASSQVTGGEQYFGPGTRLTVT.